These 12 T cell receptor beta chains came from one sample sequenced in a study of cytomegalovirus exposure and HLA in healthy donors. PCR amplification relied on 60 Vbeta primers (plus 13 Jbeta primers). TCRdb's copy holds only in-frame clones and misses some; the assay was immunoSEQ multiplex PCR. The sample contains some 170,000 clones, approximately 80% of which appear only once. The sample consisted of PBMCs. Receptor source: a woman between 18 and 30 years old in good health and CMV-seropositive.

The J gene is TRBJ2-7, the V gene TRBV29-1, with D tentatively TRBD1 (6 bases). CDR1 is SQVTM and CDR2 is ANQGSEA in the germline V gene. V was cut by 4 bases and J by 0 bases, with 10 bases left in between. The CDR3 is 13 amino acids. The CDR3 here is CSVGDRLSYEQYF. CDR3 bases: TGCAGCGTTGGTGACAGGCTCTCCTACGAGCAGTACTTC.

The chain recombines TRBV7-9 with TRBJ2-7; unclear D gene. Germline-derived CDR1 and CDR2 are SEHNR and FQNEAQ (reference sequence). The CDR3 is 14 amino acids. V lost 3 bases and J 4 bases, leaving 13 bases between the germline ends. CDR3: CASSFGQVGYEQYF. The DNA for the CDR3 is TGTGCCAGCAGCTTCGGCCAGGTGGGTTACGAGCAGTACTTC.

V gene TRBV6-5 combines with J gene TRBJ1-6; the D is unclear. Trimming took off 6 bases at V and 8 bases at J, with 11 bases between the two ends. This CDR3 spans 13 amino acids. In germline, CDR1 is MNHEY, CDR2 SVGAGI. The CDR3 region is CASRLGVYSPLHF. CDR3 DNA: TGTGCCAGCAGACTGGGAGTATATTCACCCCTCCACTTT.

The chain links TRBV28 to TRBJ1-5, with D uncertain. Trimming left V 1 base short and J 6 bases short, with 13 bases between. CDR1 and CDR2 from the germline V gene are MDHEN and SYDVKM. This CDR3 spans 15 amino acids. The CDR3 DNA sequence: TGTGCCAGCAGTTTATTCCCTTCTTCGGGTCAGCCCCAGCATTTT. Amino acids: CASSLFPSSGQPQHF.

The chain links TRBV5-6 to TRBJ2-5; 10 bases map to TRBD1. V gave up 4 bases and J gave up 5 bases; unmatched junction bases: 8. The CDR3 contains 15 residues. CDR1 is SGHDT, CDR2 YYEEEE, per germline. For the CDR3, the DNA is TGTGCCAGCAGCGCCTCCGGGACAGGGGATGAGACCCAGTACTTC. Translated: CASSASGTGDETQYF. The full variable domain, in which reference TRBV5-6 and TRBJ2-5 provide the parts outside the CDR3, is DAGVTQSPTHLIKTRGQQVTLRCSPKSGHDTVSWYQQALGQGPQFIFQYYEEEERQRGNFPDRFSGHQFPNYSSELNVNALLLGDSALYLCASSASGTGDETQYFGPGTRLLVL.

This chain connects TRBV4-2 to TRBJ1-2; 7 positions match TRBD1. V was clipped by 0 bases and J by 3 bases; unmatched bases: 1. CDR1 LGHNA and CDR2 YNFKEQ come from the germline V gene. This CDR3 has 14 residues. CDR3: CASSQDGQDYGYTF. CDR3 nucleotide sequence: TGTGCCAGCAGCCAAGACGGACAGGACTATGGCTACACCTTC.

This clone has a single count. CDR3 sequence reads: CAISGRQDLAKNIQYF. CDR3 nucleotide sequence: TGTGCCATCAGTGGCCGACAGGACTTAGCCAAAAACATTCAGTACTTC. J is TRBJ2-4 and V is TRBV10-3, with a tentative D call TRBD1 (6 bases). Germline-derived CDR1 and CDR2 are ENHRY and SYGVKD. CDR3 length: 16 residues. Trimming removed 4 bases at V and 0 bases at J, with 13 bases between.

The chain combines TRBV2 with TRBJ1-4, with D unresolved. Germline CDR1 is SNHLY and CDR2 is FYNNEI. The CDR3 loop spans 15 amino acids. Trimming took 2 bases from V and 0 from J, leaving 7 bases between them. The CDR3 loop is CASSEYSSTNEKLFF. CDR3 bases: TGTGCCAGCAGTGAATACTCTTCAACTAATGAAAAACTGTTTTTT.

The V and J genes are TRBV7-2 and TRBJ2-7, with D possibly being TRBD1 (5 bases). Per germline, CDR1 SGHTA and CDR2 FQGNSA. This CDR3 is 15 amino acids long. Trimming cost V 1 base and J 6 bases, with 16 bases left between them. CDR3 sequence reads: CASSLGTWGSREQYF. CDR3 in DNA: TGTGCCAGCAGCTTAGGGACGTGGGGCAGTCGCGAGCAGTACTTC.

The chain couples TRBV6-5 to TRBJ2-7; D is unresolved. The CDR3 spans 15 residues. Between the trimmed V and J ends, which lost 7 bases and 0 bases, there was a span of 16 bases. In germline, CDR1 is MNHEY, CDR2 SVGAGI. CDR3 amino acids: CASTHYFEASYEQYF. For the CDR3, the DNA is TGTGCCAGCACCCATTATTTTGAAGCCTCCTACGAGCAGTACTTC.

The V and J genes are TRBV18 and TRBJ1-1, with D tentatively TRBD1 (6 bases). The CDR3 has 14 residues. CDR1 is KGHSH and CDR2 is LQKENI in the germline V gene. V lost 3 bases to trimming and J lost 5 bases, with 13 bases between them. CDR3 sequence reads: CASSPSAGETEAFF. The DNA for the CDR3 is TGTGCCAGCTCACCCTCGGCAGGGGAAACTGAAGCTTTCTTT.

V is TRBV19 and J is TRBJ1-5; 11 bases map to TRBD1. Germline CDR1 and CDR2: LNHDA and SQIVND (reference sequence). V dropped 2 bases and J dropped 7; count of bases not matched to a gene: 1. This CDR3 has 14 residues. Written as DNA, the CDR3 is TGTGCCAGTAGTATACGGGACAGGGGGCAGCCCCAGCATTTT. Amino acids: CASSIRDRGQPQHF.